The 19 T cell receptor beta chains below were found in one sample sequenced in a study of blood T cell repertoires in COVID-19. Sequenced by immunoSEQ multiplex PCR; TCRdb stores in-frame clones only, minus some. The table has nearly 250,000 clones, around nine tenths seen once; the top ten hold around 1.5%. The sample comprised peripheral blood. Source of these receptors: a woman between 55 and 75 years old who had recovered from COVID-19.

This chain links TRBV7-2 with TRBJ2-1, with D possibly being TRBD2 (6 bases). This CDR3 has 14 amino acids. Germline CDR1 SGHTA, CDR2 FQGNSA. V lost 0 bases, J lost 6 bases, and 9 bases lay in between. CDR3 sequence: CASSLAGGPNEQFF. DNA for the CDR3: TGTGCCAGCAGCTTAGCCGGGGGACCCAATGAGCAGTTCTTC.

The sample holds one count of this clone. The rearrangement links TRBV7-2 to TRBJ2-7; D is unclear. The length of the CDR3 is 16 residues. Germline V CDR1 and CDR2: SGHTA, FQGNSA. Trimming removed 1 base at V and 0 bases at J, with 13 bases between. The CDR3 spells CASSLVVYLSSYEQYF. DNA of the CDR3: TGTGCCAGCAGCTTAGTTGTATACTTGAGCTCCTACGAGCAGTACTTC.

The chain recombines TRBV7-9 with TRBJ1-1, with 8 bases that match TRBD1. Trimming removed 5 bases from V and 0 bases from J; junction bases left unmatched: 11. The CDR3 is made up of 17 amino acids. CDR1 SEHNR and CDR2 FQNEAQ come from the germline V gene (reference sequence). CDR3 in amino acids: CASSDTGGWGMNTEAFF. The CDR3 DNA reads TGTGCCAGCAGCGATACAGGGGGATGGGGGATGAACACTGAAGCTTTCTTT.

The chain combines TRBV15 with TRBJ1-5, with a possible D match to TRBD1 (5 bases). V lost 0 bases and J lost 2, with 11 bases in between. This CDR3 has 16 residues. Germline V CDR1 and CDR2: LNHNV, YYDKDF (reference sequence). The CDR3 sequence is CATSRDITGGNQPQHF. The CDR3 nucleotides read TGTGCCACCAGCAGAGACATCACGGGGGGCAATCAGCCCCAGCATTTT.

The J gene is TRBJ1-5, the V gene TRBV7-8; possibly TRBD1 for D (5 bases). The V gene's germline CDR1 is SGHVS and CDR2 FQNEAQ. The CDR3 totals 13 residues. V was shortened by 2 bases and J by 4 bases, with 6 bases between the two germline ends. The CDR3 nucleotides are TGTGCCAGCAGCTTAAAGGGGAATCAGCCCCAGCATTTT. This gives the protein CASSLKGNQPQHF. The full variable domain, its missing parts supplied by reference TRBV7-8 and TRBJ1-5, is GAGVSQSPRYKVAKRGQDVALRCDPISGHVSLFWYQQALGQGPEFLTYFQNEAQLDKSGLPSDRFFAERPEGSVSTLKIQRTQQEDSAVYLCASSLKGNQPQHFGDGTRLSIL.

V gene TRBV4-3 combines with J gene TRBJ2-3; D unclear. Deletions cut 0 bases from V and 1 base from J, with 11 bases between. The CDR3 totals 16 residues. The germline CDR1 and CDR2 sequences are LGHNA and YSLEER. CDR3 residues: CASSQEPRIGTDTQYF. DNA for the CDR3: TGCGCCAGCAGCCAAGAACCTCGTATAGGCACAGATACGCAGTATTTT.

CDR3 sequence: CASSTRGDRNPGNTIYF. The CDR3 nucleotides read TGTGCCAGCAGCACAAGAGGCGACAGGAACCCTGGAAACACCATATATTTT. The V gene is TRBV9, the J gene TRBJ1-3; perhaps TRBD1 as D (6 bases). The CDR3 is made up of 17 amino acids. Germline V gives CDR1 SGDLS, CDR2 YYNGEE. The ends were cut back, 4 bases at V and 2 bases at J, with 19 bases in the middle.

The V and J genes are TRBV5-4 and TRBJ1-1; D gene uncertain. Trimming cost V 0 bases and J 3 bases, with 9 bases left between them. CDR1 SGHNT and CDR2 YYREEE come from the germline V gene (reference sequence). The CDR3 is made up of 14 amino acids. The DNA for the CDR3 is TGTGCCAGCAGCTTGGATCGGGGTTACACTGAAGCTTTCTTT. Translating gives CASSLDRGYTEAFF.

The V and J genes are TRBV18 and TRBJ2-5, with TRBD2 matching over 13 bases. Germline V gene sequence: CDR1 KGHSH, CDR2 LQKENI. With V trimmed by 0 bases and J by 3 bases, 1 base remained unmatched. The CDR3 runs to 16 residues. The CDR3 sequence: CASSPPTSGGKETQYF. The CDR3, as DNA: TGTGCCAGCTCACCACCGACTAGCGGGGGGAAAGAGACCCAGTACTTC.

This clone was seen once. This chain joins TRBV4-3 and TRBJ1-1; D remains unclear. Looked up from germline, CDR1 is LGHNA and CDR2 is YSLEER. Trimming took off 3 bases at V and 0 bases at J, with 11 bases between the two ends. The CDR3 is 15 residues long. The CDR3 sequence is CASSHTATMNTEAFF. In nucleotides, the CDR3 is TGCGCCAGCAGCCACACAGCCACCATGAACACTGAAGCTTTCTTT.

This chain's CDR3 is CASSVTDRGGQFF. CDR3 nucleotide sequence: TGTGCCAGCAGCGTCACCGACAGAGGCGGGCAGTTCTTC. V is TRBV9 and J is TRBJ2-1; weak D call: TRBD1 (5 bases). With 2 bases removed from V and 12 bases from J, the gap between germline ends came to 15 bases. CDR3 length: 13 residues. Germline V gene lookup returns CDR1 SGDLS and CDR2 YYNGEE. The whole variable domain, remainder taken from reference TRBV9 and TRBJ2-1, is DSGVTQTPKHLITATGQRVTLRCSPRSGDLSVYWYQQSLDQGLQFLIQYYNGEERAKGNILERFSAQQFPDLHSELNLSSLELGDSALYFCASSVTDRGGQFFGPGTRLTVL.

The sample holds one count of this clone. This chain connects TRBV18 to TRBJ1-6; D is perhaps TRBD1 (5 bases). Germline-derived CDR1 and CDR2 are KGHSH and LQKENI. V dropped 0 bases and J dropped 7 bases, with 10 bases sitting between them. This CDR3 region has 15 residues. The CDR3 protein is CASSPPRDVNSPLHF. CDR3 nucleotides: TGTGCCAGCTCACCACCGCGGGACGTGAATTCACCCCTCCACTTT.

This rearrangement joins TRBV7-3 to TRBJ2-3; TRBD2 matches at 9 bases. V lost 5 bases, J lost 1 base, and 10 bases stayed unmatched. From germline, CDR1 is SGHTA and CDR2 FQGTGA. The CDR3 consists of 17 residues. The CDR3 DNA sequence: TGTGCCAGCAGCCTAGGGCCTGCTAGCGGGGGCACAGATACGCAGTATTTT. Residues: CASSLGPASGGTDTQYF.

The rearrangement uses TRBV7-6 and TRBJ2-1; 7 bases align to TRBD1. Germline loops: CDR1 SGHVS, CDR2 FNYEAQ. After removal of 6 bases from V and 0 bases from J, the junction contained 8 bases not matched to a gene. The CDR3 is 16 residues long. The CDR3 DNA reads TGTGCCAGCAGTTCTTACCGGGACAGCTCCTACAATGAGCAGTTCTTC. It translates to CASSSYRDSSYNEQFF.

This chain uses TRBV9 with TRBJ1-6, with 9 bases aligning to TRBD1. The CDR3 sequence is 15 residues long. Germline V gene sequence: CDR1 SGDLS, CDR2 YYNGEE. V dropped 3 bases and J dropped 11; count of bases not matched to a gene: 9. CDR3 amino acids: CASSAQQGARTPLHF. DNA for the CDR3: TGTGCCAGCAGCGCCCAACAGGGGGCTAGGACACCCCTCCACTTT.

J is TRBJ2-7 and V is TRBV6-2 or TRBV6-3, with D unclear. V was shortened by 5 bases and J by 0 bases, with 8 bases between the two germline ends. The germline V gene encodes CDR1 MNHEY and CDR2 SVGEGT. The CDR3 covers 13 residues. The CDR3 spells CASSPRSSYEQYF. DNA for the CDR3: TGTGCCAGCAGTCCACGGAGCTCCTACGAGCAGTACTTC.

The chain joins TRBV4-3 to TRBJ1-1, with D possibly matching TRBD1 (5 bases). The V gene lost 0 bases and the J gene lost 0 bases, with 8 bases spanning the gap. From germline, CDR1 is LGHNA and CDR2 YSLEER. The CDR3 has 15 residues. The CDR3 sequence is CASSQEGDLNTEAFF. The DNA for the CDR3 is TGCGCCAGCAGCCAAGAAGGGGACTTGAACACTGAAGCTTTCTTT.

CDR3 protein: CASSLTSGRDTQYF. CDR3 nucleotides: TGCGCCAGCAGCCTAACTAGCGGGCGGGATACGCAGTATTTT. The chain carries TRBV5-1 and TRBJ2-3, with TRBD2 identical over 9 bases. Trimming took 4 bases from V and 6 from J; bases not matched to a gene: 6. This CDR3 comprises 14 residues. CDR1 and CDR2 (germline): SGHRS, YFSETQ.

This clone is a singleton in its sample. This chain connects TRBV9 to TRBJ1-2, with 8 bases fitting TRBD1. The CDR3 length is 14 residues. The V and J ends lost 3 bases and 7 bases, in that order; junction bases with no gene match: 8. Per the germline V gene, CDR1 is SGDLS and CDR2 is YYNGEE. The CDR3 sequence is CASSGGQGLTGYTF. DNA for the CDR3: TGTGCCAGCAGCGGTGGACAGGGACTAACTGGCTACACCTTC.